The 32 T cell receptor beta chains reported below all come from one sample, sequenced in a study of identical twins. TCRdb fed the 5' RACE reads into MiXCR, producing one record per CDR3 protein. The sample has some 660,000 distinct CDR3 sequences, 8% to 9% seen once. The same data also went into a second study, on yellow fever vaccine responses in identical twins.

Sequencing was performed on PBMCs. The receptor set was obtained from a woman aged 18-29 years in good health.

The J gene is TRBJ2-7, the V gene TRBV5-5, with 9 bases matching TRBD1. Germline V lookup: CDR1 SGHKS, CDR2 YYEKEE (reference sequence). The J segment lost 1 base and the V segment lost 3 bases, leaving 11 bases of the junction unmatched. The CDR3 covers 17 residues. CDR3 amino acids: CASSYFTGTGRSYEQYF. The CDR3 nucleotides read TGTGCCAGCAGCTACTTTACCGGGACAGGGCGATCCTACGAGCAGTACTTC. The whole variable domain, filled in from reference TRBV5-5 and TRBJ2-7, reads DAGVTQSPTHLIKTRGQQVTLRCSPISGHKSVSWYQQVLGQGPQFIFQYYEKEERGRGNFPDRFSARQFPNYSSELNVNALLLGDSALYLCASSYFTGTGRSYEQYFGPGTRLTVT.

In its sample, this clonotype was seen a few times. The CDR3 nucleotides read TGTGCCAGCAGAACCGTGGGTAGCGGGAGGGCCTGGGAGACCCAGTACTTC. Translating it yields CASRTVGSGRAWETQYF. This sequence joins TRBV11-2 and TRBJ2-5; 11 bases fit TRBD2. V was clipped by 6 bases and J by 5 bases; unmatched bases: 14. Germline CDR1 SGHAT, CDR2 FQNNGV. This CDR3 comprises 17 residues.

This chain links TRBV11-2 with TRBJ2-1; 11 bases are shared with TRBD2. In germline, CDR1 is SGHAT, CDR2 FQNNGV. Trimming cost V 3 bases and J 7 bases; bases outside gene matches: 17. The CDR3 totals 19 residues. For the CDR3, the DNA is TGTGCCAGCAGCTTTATACGGTATTCGGCTAGCGGGGGGAAGAATGAGCAGTTCTTC. Translation: CASSFIRYSASGGKNEQFF.

This clonotype was counted between two and nine times. This chain uses TRBV7-9 with TRBJ2-7; D gene uncertain. The CDR3 runs 14 residues. V was pared by 5 bases and J by 3 bases, with 14 bases between. Germline V gene lookup returns CDR1 SEHNR and CDR2 FQNEAQ (reference sequence). The CDR3 DNA follows: TGTGCCAGCAGCGGTAGTTTAGGCAGCTACGAGCAGTACTTC. Its protein is CASSGSLGSYEQYF.

This sequence joins TRBV27 and TRBJ2-3, with TRBD2 identical over 14 bases. CDR3 length equals 16 residues. The germline V gene has CDR1 MNHEY and CDR2 SMNVEV (reference sequence). V lost 5 bases to trimming and J lost 3 bases; unmatched junction nucleotides: 4. DNA of the CDR3: TGTGCCAGCAGTCGGACTAGCGGGAGGATAACAGATACGCAGTATTTT. Amino acid sequence: CASSRTSGRITDTQYF.

V gene TRBV6-2 or TRBV6-3 combines with J gene TRBJ2-2; 7 positions agree with TRBD1. The CDR3 has 14 residues. CDR1 and CDR2 from the germline V gene are MNHEY and SVGEGT. V was pared by 7 bases and J by 5 bases, with 7 bases of the junction left unmatched. The DNA of the CDR3 is TGTGCCAGCACAACCAACAGGGGAACCGGGGAGCTGTTTTTT. Translated: CASTTNRGTGELFF.

This rearrangement joins TRBV7-9 to TRBJ2-2; D call uncertain. Germline CDR1 and CDR2: SEHNR and FQNEAQ (reference sequence). The CDR3 runs to 17 residues. Trimming shortened V by 1 base and J by 2 bases, and 14 bases separated the two germline ends. DNA of the CDR3: TGTGCCAGCAGCTTAGATGGTACTTCTTATAACACCGGGGAGCTGTTTTTT. It is translated as CASSLDGTSYNTGELFF.

Many counts were recorded for this clonotype. The CDR3 spells CASSQDHSLYEQYF. The CDR3 DNA is TGTGCCAGCAGCCAAGATCACAGCCTCTACGAGCAGTACTTC. This chain connects TRBV14 to TRBJ2-7; D uncertain. Trimming shortened V by 0 bases and J by 3 bases, and 9 bases separated the two germline ends. Germline CDR1 and CDR2: SGHDN and FVKESK. The CDR3 is 14 residues long.

This clonotype has at least ten counts. The chain links TRBV15 to TRBJ2-5; D may be TRBD2 (6 bases). The germline V gene has CDR1 LNHNV and CDR2 YYDKDF (reference sequence). The length of the CDR3 is 11 residues. The germline V and J ends were trimmed by 4 bases and 7 bases, with 7 bases remaining between them. CDR3 region: CATSTGGTQYF. The CDR3 nucleotides read TGTGCCACCAGCACCGGGGGGACCCAGTACTTC.

This chain links TRBV6-1 with TRBJ2-3, with 14 bases that match TRBD2. J was trimmed by 0 bases and V by 9 bases; bases with no gene match: 2. The CDR3 is made up of 15 amino acids. Germline V CDR1 and CDR2: MNHNS, SASEGT. The CDR3 protein is CARRLAGGSTDTQYF. The CDR3 nucleotides read TGTGCCAGGAGACTAGCGGGAGGGAGCACAGATACGCAGTATTTT.

This clonotype was detected many times. The CDR3 DNA reads as TGTTCTTATGGTGGGCGGGGCGAGAGCAATGAGCAGTTCTTC. Amino acid sequence: CSYGGRGESNEQFF. The V call is TRBV6-1, the J call TRBJ2-1; D is possibly TRBD2 (6 bases). Germline CDR1 MNHNS, CDR2 SASEGT. The CDR3 is 14 residues long.

This clonotype was found a few times. The V gene is TRBV6-4, the J gene TRBJ2-1; weak D call: TRBD1 (5 bases). CDR3 size: 13 residues. Trimming stripped 0 bases from V and 10 bases from J, with 10 bases between. The germline CDR1 and CDR2 sequences are MRHNA and SNTAGT. CDR3 sequence: CASSDSMGLEQFF. CDR3 bases: TGTGCCAGCAGTGACTCCATGGGGCTGGAGCAGTTCTTC.

This clonotype was seen a few times. J is TRBJ2-3 and V is TRBV29-1; 9 positions match TRBD1. Per the germline V gene, CDR1 is SQVTM and CDR2 is ANQGSEA. The J segment lost 2 bases and the V segment lost 4 bases, leaving 4 bases of the junction unmatched. This CDR3 is built from 14 residues. The CDR3, as DNA: TGCAGCGTTGTAGGGGACAGGGACACAGATACGCAGTATTTT. Translated: CSVVGDRDTDTQYF.

This chain joins TRBV11-2 and TRBJ2-7; 7 positions agree with TRBD2. V dropped 2 bases and J dropped 4; count of bases not matched to a gene: 5. Per the germline V gene, CDR1 is SGHAT and CDR2 is FQNNGV. The CDR3 is 14 amino acids. The CDR3 nucleotides are TGTGCCAGCAGCTTAAGTGGGAGGGAATACGAGCAGTACTTC. This sequence encodes CASSLSGREYEQYF.

This clonotype has just a few counts. The chain employs TRBV5-1 and TRBJ2-6, with D possibly matching TRBD1 (6 bases). V lost 5 bases, J lost 0 bases, and 12 bases lay in between. The germline gives CDR1 SGHRS, CDR2 YFSETQ. The CDR3 spans 16 residues. The CDR3: CASSPGQNSGANVLTF. The CDR3 bases are TGCGCCAGCAGTCCAGGACAGAACTCTGGGGCCAACGTCCTGACTTTC.

This clonotype occurred many times. The chain combines TRBV4-2 with TRBJ2-7; possibly TRBD2 for D (5 bases). The CDR3 covers 15 residues. Germline V gene lookup returns CDR1 LGHNA and CDR2 YNFKEQ. Trimming took 4 bases from V and 1 from J, leaving 14 bases between them. This CDR3 reads CASSRGTGGSYEQYF. CDR3 in DNA: TGTGCCAGCAGCCGGGGAACGGGCGGGTCCTACGAGCAGTACTTC.

This clonotype was counted many times. The chain couples TRBV5-1 to TRBJ2-7; perhaps D is TRBD1 or TRBD2 (6 bases each). The CDR3 covers 17 residues. V was shortened by 0 bases and J by 0 bases, with 16 bases between the two germline ends. Germline V gives CDR1 SGHRS, CDR2 YFSETQ. CDR3: CASSLAPGASSSYEQYF. For the CDR3, the DNA is TGCGCCAGCAGCTTGGCCCCGGGGGCATCGAGCTCCTACGAGCAGTACTTC. Filled out from reference TRBV5-1 and TRBJ2-7, the complete variable domain reads KAGVTQTPRYLIKTRGQQVTLSCSPISGHRSVSWYQQTPGQGLQFLFEYFSETQRNKGNFPGRFSGRQFSNSRSEMNVSTLELGDSALYLCASSLAPGASSSYEQYFGPGTRLTVT.

This clonotype was seen a few times. The V gene is TRBV29-1, the J gene TRBJ2-5; perhaps TRBD1 as D (6 bases). Between the trimmed V and J ends, which lost 3 bases and 2 bases, there was a span of 10 bases. Looked up from germline, CDR1 is SQVTM and CDR2 is ANQGSEA. The CDR3 is made up of 13 amino acids. In DNA form, the CDR3 reads TGCAGCGTTGATAAAGGACAGCAAGAGACCCAGTACTTC. Amino acids: CSVDKGQQETQYF. The full variable domain, rest sourced from reference TRBV29-1 and TRBJ2-5, is SAVISQKPSRDICQRGTSLTIQCQVDSQVTMMFWYRQQPGQSLTLIATANQGSEATYESGFVIDKFPISRPNLTFSTLTVSNMSPEDSSIYLCSVDKGQQETQYFGPGTRLLVL.

V and J are TRBV5-1 and TRBJ2-3; 9 bases are shared with TRBD2. The CDR3 is made up of 16 amino acids. V lost 0 bases and J lost 3; bases outside the gene matches: 5. Per germline, CDR1 SGHRS and CDR2 YFSETQ. CDR3 loop: CASSLAGAGGTDTQYF. CDR3 nucleotides: TGCGCCAGCAGCTTGGCCGGAGCGGGGGGTACAGATACGCAGTATTTT.

The chain uses TRBV5-1 and TRBJ2-6; possibly TRBD2 for D (5 bases). This CDR3 spans 16 amino acids. Trimming took 4 bases from V and 0 from J, leaving 11 bases between them. CDR1 and CDR2 (germline): SGHRS, YFSETQ. CDR3 sequence (DNA): TGCGCCAGCAGCACCGGACTGGACTCTGGGGCCAACGTCCTGACTTTC. Residues: CASSTGLDSGANVLTF.

This clonotype has just a few counts. This chain connects TRBV10-3 to TRBJ1-6; D not resolved. The germline CDR1 and CDR2 sequences are ENHRY and SYGVKD. The length of the CDR3 is 14 residues. V lost 4 bases, J lost 9 bases, and 13 bases lay in between. The CDR3 loop reads CAISAPDGSSPLHF. CDR3 in DNA: TGTGCCATCAGTGCCCCGGACGGTAGTTCACCCCTCCACTTT.

In its sample, this clonotype was seen a few times. The V call is TRBV29-1, the J call TRBJ2-2; D is ambiguous. Germline CDR1 is SQVTM and CDR2 is ANQGSEA. This CDR3 has 15 residues. Trimming took 1 base from V and 1 from J, leaving 10 bases between them. The CDR3 region is CSVEGPGENTGELFF. In nucleotides, the CDR3 is TGCAGCGTTGAAGGTCCGGGCGAGAACACCGGGGAGCTGTTTTTT.

J is TRBJ2-2 and V is TRBV25-1; 10 positions agree with TRBD1. V lost 7 bases and J lost 5; bases outside the gene matches: 10. The CDR3 runs 16 residues. CDR1 is MGHDK and CDR2 is SYGVNS in the germline V gene. The DNA for the CDR3 is TGTGCCAGCACGGGACAGGGGAGGGAACTGACCGGGGAGCTGTTTTTT. Translation: CASTGQGRELTGELFF.

This clonotype showed up just a few times. The CDR3 here is CASSFRGSRVQLTTYEQYF. CDR3 DNA: TGTGCCAGCAGTTTCAGGGGATCGCGGGTCCAGCTTACGACCTACGAGCAGTACTTC. V usage is TRBV27 and J usage is TRBJ2-7; a possible D gene is TRBD1 (6 bases). V shed 3 bases and J shed 2 bases, with 26 bases lying between them. Germline CDR1 and CDR2: MNHEY and SMNVEV (reference sequence). The CDR3 has 19 amino acids.

This clonotype was observed a few times. This sequence joins TRBV27 and TRBJ2-7; D possibly corresponds to TRBD1 (6 bases). In germline, CDR1 is MNHEY, CDR2 SMNVEV (reference sequence). The V gene lost 6 bases and the J gene lost 3 bases, with 12 bases spanning the gap. The CDR3 spans 13 residues. In nucleotides, the CDR3 is TGTGCCAGCAGACCCATGGACAGCTACGAGCAGTACTTC. Translating it yields CASRPMDSYEQYF.

The V and J genes are TRBV9 and TRBJ2-3, with 9 bases matching TRBD2. The germline CDR1 and CDR2 sequences are SGDLS and YYNGEE. V lost 0 bases to trimming and J lost 5 bases; unmatched junction nucleotides: 7. The CDR3 spans 16 residues. CDR3: CASSVDLGLALDTQYF. CDR3 coding DNA: TGTGCCAGCAGCGTAGATTTGGGACTAGCACTAGATACGCAGTATTTT.

There are many counts of this clonotype. The chain combines TRBV27 with TRBJ2-7; possible D gene TRBD2, 5 bases. V lost 8 bases, J lost 12 bases, and 14 bases lay in between. CDR1 is MNHEY and CDR2 is SMNVEV in the germline V gene (reference sequence). The CDR3 has 10 residues. The CDR3 loop reads CASPPGNGYF. As DNA, the CDR3 is TGTGCCAGCCCCCCGGGGAACGGGTACTTC.

The CDR3 is CASNGRRGPGELFF. The CDR3 DNA reads as TGTGCCAGCAACGGAAGAAGGGGGCCCGGGGAGCTGTTTTTT. The chain carries TRBV2 and TRBJ2-2; 7 nucleotides agree with TRBD1. Germline CDR1 reads SNHLY; CDR2 reads FYNNEI. This CDR3 contains 14 residues. V shed 7 bases, J shed 6 bases, and the junction held 8 bases outside the gene matches.

CDR3 DNA sequence: TGTGCCACCAGCAGCCAGGGATATGGCTACACCTTC. Protein sequence: CATSSQGYGYTF. The chain recombines TRBV15 with TRBJ1-2, with a tentative D call TRBD1 (5 bases). V was trimmed by 3 bases and J by 5 bases, leaving 7 bases between them. Germline CDR1 reads LNHNV; CDR2 reads YYDKDF (reference sequence). The CDR3 sequence is 12 residues long. The full variable domain, with the rest looked up from reference TRBV15 and TRBJ1-2, is DAMVIQNPRYQVTQFGKPVTLSCSQTLNHNVMYWYQQKSSQAPKLLFHYYDKDFNNEADTPDNFQSRRPNTSFCFLDIRSPGLGDTAMYLCATSSQGYGYTFGSGTRLTVV.

The J gene is TRBJ2-3, the V gene TRBV29-1; no firm D call. V was shortened by 0 bases and J by 3 bases, with 4 bases between the two germline ends. There are 12 residues in the CDR3. Germline CDR1 and CDR2: SQVTM and ANQGSEA. Here the CDR3 reads CSVEDRTDTQYF. The CDR3 DNA follows: TGCAGCGTTGAAGACAGAACAGATACGCAGTATTTT.

There are a few counts of this clonotype. This chain uses TRBV2 with TRBJ2-3, with TRBD2 identical over 7 bases. The germline gives CDR1 SNHLY, CDR2 FYNNEI. The CDR3 contains 17 residues. Trimming removed 4 bases from V and 6 bases from J; junction bases left unmatched: 16. The CDR3 DNA sequence: TGTGCCAGCAGTGGGGACTACTCCATACCTCGAGAGGATACGCAGTATTTT. It encodes CASSGDYSIPREDTQYF. The variable domain in full, completed from reference TRBV2 and TRBJ2-3, reads EPEVTQTPSHQVTQMGQEVILRCVPISNHLYFYWYRQILGQKVEFLVSFYNNEISEKSEIFDDQFSVERPDGSNFTLKIRSTKLEDSAMYFCASSGDYSIPREDTQYFGPGTRLTVL.

This clonotype appeared a few times. The chain couples TRBV7-2 to TRBJ1-3; the D is unclear. V lost 6 bases and J lost 3, with 3 bases in between. Germline values: CDR1 SGHTA, CDR2 FQGNSA. The CDR3 has 11 residues. CDR3 bases: TGTGCCAGCAGAGATGGAAACACCATATATTTT. Its translation is CASRDGNTIYF.